These 7 T cell receptor beta chains were sequenced from one sample in a study of identical twins. MiXCR, applied by TCRdb to the 5' RACE reads, yields one record per CDR3 protein. The sample has 420,000 or so distinct CDR3 sequences; approximately 18% are singletons. Sample: naive T cells sorted from blood. These receptors were obtained from a man aged 50 to 59 in good health.

This clonotype was counted ten times or more. The CDR3 sequence: CASSLVRDTSNEQFF. CDR3 in DNA: TGTGCCAGCAGCTTAGTCCGGGACACGTCCAATGAGCAGTTCTTC. The V call is TRBV7-2, the J call TRBJ2-1; TRBD1 might be the D (6 bases). The CDR3 sequence is 15 residues long. The V gene lost 1 base and the J gene lost 6 bases, with 13 bases spanning the gap. Germline V gene sequence: CDR1 SGHTA, CDR2 FQGNSA. Looking up the rest from reference TRBV7-2 and TRBJ2-1 gives the full variable domain: GAGVSQSPSNKVTEKGKDVELRCDPISGHTALYWYRQSLGQGLEFLIYFQGNSAPDKSGLPSDRFSAERTGGSVSTLTIQRTQQEDSAVYLCASSLVRDTSNEQFFGPGTRLTVL.

This rearrangement joins TRBV12-3 or TRBV12-4 to TRBJ1-4, with 7 bases identical to TRBD1. The CDR3 is 15 residues long. The trim removed 5 bases at V and 7 bases at J, leaving 10 bases unmatched. Here the CDR3 reads CASSIRQGSGEKLFF. The CDR3 DNA is TGTGCCAGCAGTATACGACAGGGATCCGGTGAAAAACTGTTTTTT.

This clonotype was detected ten times or more. CDR3 DNA sequence: TGTGCCAGCAGTTACTCGCGGGGATGGGACATTCAGTACTTC. Its protein is CASSYSRGWDIQYF. The chain is built from TRBV6-5 and TRBJ2-4; D perhaps matches TRBD2 (6 bases). The CDR3 sequence is 14 residues long. V dropped 0 bases and J dropped 8 bases, with 11 bases sitting between them. The germline V gene encodes CDR1 MNHEY and CDR2 SVGAGI.

This rearrangement joins TRBV29-1 to TRBJ2-2; the D is unclear. From germline, CDR1 is SQVTM and CDR2 ANQGSEA. V shed 4 bases and J shed 2 bases, with 11 bases lying between them. The CDR3 consists of 14 residues. The chain's CDR3 is CSVVKGINTGELFF. As DNA, the CDR3 is TGCAGCGTTGTAAAGGGAATAAACACCGGGGAGCTGTTTTTT.

The CDR3 spells CASSQTTSGGYEQYF. For the CDR3, the DNA is TGTGCCAGCAGTCAGACGACTAGCGGGGGCTACGAGCAGTACTTC. The chain has TRBV7-3 and TRBJ2-7, with 12 bases lining up with TRBD2. Germline CDR1 and CDR2: SGHTA and FQGTGA. V trimming: 6 bases; J trimming: 3 bases; junction bases outside the gene matches: 6. The CDR3 runs to 15 residues.

V is TRBV9 and J is TRBJ1-6; 10 nucleotides agree with TRBD1. The CDR3 loop spans 15 amino acids. With V trimmed by 3 bases and J by 10 bases, 7 bases remained unmatched. In germline, CDR1 is SGDLS, CDR2 YYNGEE. The CDR3 DNA is TGTGCCAGCAGCGAGAGGGACAGGGGCGACTCACCCCTCCACTTT. It yields the protein CASSERDRGDSPLHF.

Comment on this clonotype: A read error may explain this, as a much larger clone is one base away. The chain joins TRBV7-9 to TRBJ2-2, with D hard to call. Trimming took 1 base from V and 5 from J, leaving 14 bases between them. The CDR3 runs to 16 residues. Germline loops: CDR1 SEHNR, CDR2 FQNEAQ (reference sequence). DNA of the CDR3: TGTGCCAGCAGCTTAGGGGCCCGAATGAGGACCGGGGAGCTGTTTTTT. The encoded protein is CASSLGARMRTGELFF.